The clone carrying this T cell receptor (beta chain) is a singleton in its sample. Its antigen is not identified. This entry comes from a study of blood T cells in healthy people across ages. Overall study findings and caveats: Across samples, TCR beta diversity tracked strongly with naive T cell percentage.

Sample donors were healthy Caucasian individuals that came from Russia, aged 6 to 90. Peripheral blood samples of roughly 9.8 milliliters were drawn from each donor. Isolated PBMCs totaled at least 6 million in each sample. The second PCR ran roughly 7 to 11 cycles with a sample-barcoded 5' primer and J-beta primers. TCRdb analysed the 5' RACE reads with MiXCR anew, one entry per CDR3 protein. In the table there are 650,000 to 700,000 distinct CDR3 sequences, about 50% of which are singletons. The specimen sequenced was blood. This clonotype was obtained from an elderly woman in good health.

The CDR3 spells CASSPALGQGYEQYF. CDR3 in DNA: TGTGCCAGCAGCCCAGCCCTGGGACAGGGGTACGAGCAGTACTTC. The V and J genes are TRBV14 and TRBJ2-7; 10 bases line up with TRBD1. Unmatched junction bases numbered 7, after V lost 4 bases and J lost 4 bases. CDR1 and CDR2 from the germline V gene are SGHDN and FVKESK. The CDR3 sequence is 15 residues long.